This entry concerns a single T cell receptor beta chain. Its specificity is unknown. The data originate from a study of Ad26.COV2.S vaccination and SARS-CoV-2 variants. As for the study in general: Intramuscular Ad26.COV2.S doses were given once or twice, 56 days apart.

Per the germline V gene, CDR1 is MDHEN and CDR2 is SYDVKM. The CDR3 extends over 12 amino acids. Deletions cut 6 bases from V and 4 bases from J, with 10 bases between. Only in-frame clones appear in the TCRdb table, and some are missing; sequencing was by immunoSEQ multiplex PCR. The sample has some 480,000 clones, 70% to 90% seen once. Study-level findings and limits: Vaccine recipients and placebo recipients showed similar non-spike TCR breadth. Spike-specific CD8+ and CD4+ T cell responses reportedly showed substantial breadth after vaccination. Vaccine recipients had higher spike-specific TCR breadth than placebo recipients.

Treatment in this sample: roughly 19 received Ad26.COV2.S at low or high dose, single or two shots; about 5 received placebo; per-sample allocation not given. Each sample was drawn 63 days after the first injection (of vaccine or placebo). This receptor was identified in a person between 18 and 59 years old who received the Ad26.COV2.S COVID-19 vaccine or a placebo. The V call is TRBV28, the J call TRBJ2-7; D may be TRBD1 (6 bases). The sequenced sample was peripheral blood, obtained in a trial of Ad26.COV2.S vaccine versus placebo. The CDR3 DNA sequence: TGTGCCAGCAGCCGGACAGTTTACGAGCAGTACTTC. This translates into CASSRTVYEQYF.